A single sample is the source of the 9 T cell receptor beta chains below, sequenced in a study of CD8+CD57+ T cells in acquired aplastic anemia. Only patients with CD8+CD57+ cell expansion on flow cytometry were chosen for sequencing. It was genomic DNA that served as the template for profiling TCR beta VDJ and CDR3. A single record per CDR3 protein comes from TCRdb applying MiXCR to the reads. Of about 160,000 distinct CDR3 sequences listed, 71% are singletons. Input material: sorted CD4+, CD8+, or CD8+CD57+ T cells (not recorded which) from PBMCs. These receptor sequences come from a human donor with aplastic anemia.

The chain uses TRBV24-1 and TRBJ2-2; 9 bases agree with TRBD1. CDR3 length: 14 residues. Trimming took 7 bases from V and 3 from J; bases not matched to a gene: 2. CDR1 is KGHDR, CDR2 SFDVKD, per germline. The CDR3 nucleotides read TGTGCCACCAGAGACAGGGGGGACACCGGGGAGCTGTTTTTT. This codes for CATRDRGDTGELFF.

The chain employs TRBV7-2 and TRBJ2-7, with 10 bases aligning to TRBD2. The CDR3 consists of 15 residues. V gave up 5 bases and J gave up 5 bases; unmatched junction bases: 9. The germline CDR1 and CDR2 sequences are SGHTA and FQGNSA. The CDR3 spells CASSLLAGALHEQYF. CDR3 DNA: TGTGCCAGCAGCCTCCTAGCGGGAGCCCTTCACGAGCAGTACTTC.

This clonotype was counted ten times or more. The chain has TRBV12-3 or TRBV12-4 and TRBJ2-7, with D possibly matching TRBD1 (5 bases). The CDR3 is made up of 14 amino acids. The germline V and J ends were trimmed by 10 bases and 0 bases, with 16 bases remaining between them. The CDR3 coding sequence is TGTGCCAACAGCCTCGAAGGGGACTCCTACGAGCAGTACTTC. Residues: CANSLEGDSYEQYF.

The genes are TRBV7-2 and TRBJ2-5; D gene uncertain. This CDR3 is 15 amino acids long. Germline V gene data show CDR1 as SGHTA and CDR2 as FQGNSA. Between the trimmed V and J ends, which lost 1 base and 1 base, there was a span of 10 bases. Here the CDR3 reads CASSLVNGVQETQYF. CDR3 sequence (DNA): TGTGCCAGCAGCTTAGTGAATGGAGTCCAAGAGACCCAGTACTTC.

The J gene is TRBJ2-7, the V gene TRBV20-1, with TRBD2 matching 9 bases. In germline, CDR1 is DFQATT, CDR2 SNEGSKA (reference sequence). The CDR3 spans 14 residues. V was clipped by 5 bases and J by 4 bases; unmatched bases: 9. CDR3 bases: TGCAGTGCTCCCCGGCTAGCGGGATCATACGAGCAGTACTTC. Protein sequence: CSAPRLAGSYEQYF.

V usage is TRBV11-3 and J usage is TRBJ2-3; 7 nucleotides line up with TRBD1. Losses at the gene ends were 5 bases for V and 5 bases for J; bases not matched to a gene: 7. The CDR3 consists of 14 residues. Germline loops: CDR1 SGHNT, CDR2 YENEEA. In DNA, the CDR3 is TGTGCCAGCAGCCCTCGACAGGGAGTAGATACGCAGTATTTT. It specifies CASSPRQGVDTQYF.

This clonotype was detected ten times or more. The chain uses TRBV5-5 and TRBJ2-1; 11 nucleotides agree with TRBD1. This CDR3 is 11 amino acids long. CDR1 and CDR2 from the germline V gene are SGHKS and YYEKEE (reference sequence). After removal of 10 bases from V and 6 bases from J, the junction contained 0 bases not matched to a gene. The CDR3 coding sequence is TGTGCCGGGACAGGGGGCAATGAGCAGTTCTTC. This gives the protein CAGTGGNEQFF.

The gene calls are TRBV2 and TRBJ2-3; D unclear. This CDR3 comprises 10 residues. The germline CDR1 and CDR2 sequences are SNHLY and FYNNEI. Trimming left V 8 bases short and J 7 bases short, with 7 bases between. CDR3 sequence: CASLGNTQYF. Here the CDR3 DNA reads TGTGCCAGCTTAGGGAATACGCAGTATTTT.

As concerns this clonotype: A much more abundant neighbour one base away suggests this may be a read error. This rearrangement joins TRBV19 to TRBJ2-1; D possibly corresponds to TRBD1 (6 bases). Germline loops: CDR1 LNHDA, CDR2 SQIVND (reference sequence). The CDR3 is 18 amino acids. Deletions cut 0 bases from V and 0 bases from J, with 15 bases between. Written as DNA, the CDR3 is TGTGCCAGTAGTATAGACTTCCGAGGGGGAACCTCCTACAATGAGCAGTTCTTC. This encodes CASSIDFRGGTSYNEQFF.